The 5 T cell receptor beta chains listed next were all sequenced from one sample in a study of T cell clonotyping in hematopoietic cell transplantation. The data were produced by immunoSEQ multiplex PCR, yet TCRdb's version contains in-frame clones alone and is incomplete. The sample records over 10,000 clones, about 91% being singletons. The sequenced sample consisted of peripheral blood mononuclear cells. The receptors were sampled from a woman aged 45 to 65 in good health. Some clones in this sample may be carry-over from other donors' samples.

The CDR3 DNA reads TGTGCCAGCAGCCTGTACAGGGACTCACCCCTCCACTTT. Its translation is CASSLYRDSPLHF. This rearrangement joins TRBV7-3 to TRBJ1-6, with a weak D call TRBD1 (6 bases). The germline V gene encodes CDR1 SGHTA and CDR2 FQGTGA. V was trimmed by 5 bases and J by 10 bases, leaving 12 bases between them. The CDR3 totals 13 residues.

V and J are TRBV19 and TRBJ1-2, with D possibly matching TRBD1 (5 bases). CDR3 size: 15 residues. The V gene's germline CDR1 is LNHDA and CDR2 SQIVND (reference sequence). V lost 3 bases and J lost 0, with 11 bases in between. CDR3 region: CASSIGGTANYGYTF. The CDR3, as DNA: TGTGCCAGTAGTATTGGGGGTACCGCTAACTATGGCTACACCTTC.

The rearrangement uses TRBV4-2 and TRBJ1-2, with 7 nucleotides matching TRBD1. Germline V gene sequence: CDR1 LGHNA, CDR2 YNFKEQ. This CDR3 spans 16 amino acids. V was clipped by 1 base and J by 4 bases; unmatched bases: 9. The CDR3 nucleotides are TGTGCCAGCAGCCAAGGACAGGGTATATCGGTCTATGGCTACACCTTC. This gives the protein CASSQGQGISVYGYTF.

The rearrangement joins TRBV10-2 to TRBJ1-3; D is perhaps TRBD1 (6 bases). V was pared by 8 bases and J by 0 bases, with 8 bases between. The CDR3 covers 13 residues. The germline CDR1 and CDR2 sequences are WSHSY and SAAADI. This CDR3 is CASVGHSGNTIYF. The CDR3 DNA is TGCGCCAGCGTGGGACACTCTGGAAACACCATATATTTT.

The CDR3 spells CASSLLAQGEHYF. For the CDR3, the DNA is TGTGCCAGCAGCCTACTGGCGCAGGGAGAACATTACTTC. The V and J genes are TRBV16 and TRBJ2-7; D is perhaps TRBD1 or TRBD2 (5 bases each). With 4 bases removed from V and 13 bases from J, the gap between germline ends came to 20 bases. CDR3 length: 13 residues. Germline CDR1 KGHSY, CDR2 FQNENV.